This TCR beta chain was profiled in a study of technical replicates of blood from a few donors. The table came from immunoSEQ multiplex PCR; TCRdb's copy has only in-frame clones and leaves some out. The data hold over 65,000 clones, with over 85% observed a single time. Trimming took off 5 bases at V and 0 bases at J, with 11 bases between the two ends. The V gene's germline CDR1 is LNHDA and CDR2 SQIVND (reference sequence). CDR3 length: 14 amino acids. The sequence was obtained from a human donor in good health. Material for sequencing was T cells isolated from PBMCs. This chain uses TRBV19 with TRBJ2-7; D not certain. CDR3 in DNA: TGTGCCAGTAGTTTCTTGGGCAACTCCTACGAGCAGTACTTC. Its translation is CASSFLGNSYEQYF. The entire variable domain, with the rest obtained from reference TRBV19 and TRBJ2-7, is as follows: DGGITQSPKYLFRKEGQNVTLSCEQNLNHDAMYWYRQDPGQGLRLIYYSQIVNDFQKGDIAEGYSVSREKKESFPLTVTSAQKNPTAFYLCASSFLGNSYEQYFGPGTRLTVT.